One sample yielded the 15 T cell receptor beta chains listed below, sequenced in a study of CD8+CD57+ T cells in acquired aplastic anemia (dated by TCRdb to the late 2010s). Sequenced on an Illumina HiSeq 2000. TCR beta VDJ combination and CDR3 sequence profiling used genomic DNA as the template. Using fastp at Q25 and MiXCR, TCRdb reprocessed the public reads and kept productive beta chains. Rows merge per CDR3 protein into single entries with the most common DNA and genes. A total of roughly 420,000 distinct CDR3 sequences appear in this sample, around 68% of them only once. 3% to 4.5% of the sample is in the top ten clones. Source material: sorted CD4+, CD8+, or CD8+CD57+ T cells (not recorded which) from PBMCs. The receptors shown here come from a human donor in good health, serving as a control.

CDR3 sequence reads: CSAKAEGRANSPLHF. CDR3 sequence (DNA): TGCAGTGCTAAGGCGGAGGGCCGGGCGAATTCACCCCTCCACTTT. V and J are TRBV20-1 and TRBJ1-6; the D is unclear. The germline V and J ends were trimmed by 4 bases and 7 bases, with 17 bases remaining between them. This CDR3 is 15 amino acids long. Germline CDR1 is DFQATT and CDR2 is SNEGSKA (reference sequence).

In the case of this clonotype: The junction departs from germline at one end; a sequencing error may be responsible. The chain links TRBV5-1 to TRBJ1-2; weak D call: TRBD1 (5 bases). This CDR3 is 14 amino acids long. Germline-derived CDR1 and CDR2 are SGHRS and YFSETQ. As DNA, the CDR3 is TGTGCCAGCAGCACAGAGGGGACTCCCTATGGCTACACCTTC. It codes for CASSTEGTPYGYTF.

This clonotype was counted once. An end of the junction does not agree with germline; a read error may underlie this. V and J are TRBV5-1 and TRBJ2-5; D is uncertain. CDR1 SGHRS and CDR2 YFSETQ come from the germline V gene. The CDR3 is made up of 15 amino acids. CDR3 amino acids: CASSPYGGDRETQYF. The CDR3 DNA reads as TGTGCCAGCAGCCCGTACGGCGGAGATAGGGAGACCCAGTACTTC.

CDR3 loop: CASRLILARSYEQYF. The CDR3 coding sequence is TGCGCCAGCAGGTTAATCCTAGCCCGATCCTACGAGCAGTACTTC. This sequence joins TRBV4-3 and TRBJ2-7; D perhaps matches TRBD2 (5 bases). The CDR3 has 15 residues. V lost 6 bases and J 1 base, leaving 16 bases between the germline ends. From germline, CDR1 is LGHNA and CDR2 YSLEER.

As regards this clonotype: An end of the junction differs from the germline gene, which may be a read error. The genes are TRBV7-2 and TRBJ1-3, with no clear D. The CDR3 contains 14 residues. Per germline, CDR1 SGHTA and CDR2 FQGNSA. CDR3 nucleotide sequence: TGTGCCAGCAGCTTCGTTGTCTCTGGAGACACCAAATATTTT. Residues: CASSFVVSGDTKYF.

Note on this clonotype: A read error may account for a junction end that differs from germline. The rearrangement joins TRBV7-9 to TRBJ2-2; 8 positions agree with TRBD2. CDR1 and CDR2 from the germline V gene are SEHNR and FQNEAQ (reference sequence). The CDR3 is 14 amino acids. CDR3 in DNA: TGTGCCAGCAGCATCTCTCGGGGGGGCGGTGAGCAGCTTTTT. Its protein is CASSISRGGGEQLF.

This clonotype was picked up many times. The CDR3 coding sequence is TGCAGTGCTAGACCGACAGGGAGGAGCGGCTACACCTTC. It encodes CSARPTGRSGYTF. This chain joins TRBV20-1 and TRBJ1-2; TRBD1 matches 7 bases. Trimming cost V 2 bases and J 8 bases; bases outside gene matches: 8. The CDR3 contains 13 residues. In germline, CDR1 is DFQATT, CDR2 SNEGSKA (reference sequence).

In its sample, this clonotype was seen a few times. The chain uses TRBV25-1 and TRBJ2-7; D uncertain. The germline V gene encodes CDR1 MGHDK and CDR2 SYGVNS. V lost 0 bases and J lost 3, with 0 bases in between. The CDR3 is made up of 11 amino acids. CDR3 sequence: CASSEYYEQYF. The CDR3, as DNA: TGTGCCAGCAGTGAATACTACGAGCAGTACTTC.

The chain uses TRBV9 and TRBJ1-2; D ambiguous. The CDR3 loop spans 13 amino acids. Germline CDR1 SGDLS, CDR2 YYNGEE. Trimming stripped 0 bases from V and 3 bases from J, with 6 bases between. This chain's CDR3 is CASSVELHYGYTF. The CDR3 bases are TGTGCCAGCAGCGTAGAGTTGCACTATGGCTACACCTTC.

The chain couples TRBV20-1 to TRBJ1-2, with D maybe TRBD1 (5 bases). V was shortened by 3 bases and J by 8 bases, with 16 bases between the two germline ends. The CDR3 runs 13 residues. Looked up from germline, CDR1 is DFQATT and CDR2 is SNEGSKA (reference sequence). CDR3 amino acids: CSASGDSSYGYTF. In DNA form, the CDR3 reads TGCAGTGCTAGTGGAGACAGCTCCTACGGCTACACCTTC.

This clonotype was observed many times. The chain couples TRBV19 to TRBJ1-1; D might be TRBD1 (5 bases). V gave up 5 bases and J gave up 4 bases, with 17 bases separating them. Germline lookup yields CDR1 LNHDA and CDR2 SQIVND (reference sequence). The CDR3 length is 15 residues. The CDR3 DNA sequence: TGTGCCAGTAGTCCACTGGGGGTTGAGACCACTGAAGCTTTCTTT. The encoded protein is CASSPLGVETTEAFF.

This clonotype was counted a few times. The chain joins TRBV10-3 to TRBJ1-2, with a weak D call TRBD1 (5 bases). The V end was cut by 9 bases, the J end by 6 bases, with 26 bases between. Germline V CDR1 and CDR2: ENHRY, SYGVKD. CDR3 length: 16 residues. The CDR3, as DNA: TGTGCCATTGCGTGGGGCCTCACCCCCCTATCGGATGGCTACACCTTC. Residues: CAIAWGLTPLSDGYTF.

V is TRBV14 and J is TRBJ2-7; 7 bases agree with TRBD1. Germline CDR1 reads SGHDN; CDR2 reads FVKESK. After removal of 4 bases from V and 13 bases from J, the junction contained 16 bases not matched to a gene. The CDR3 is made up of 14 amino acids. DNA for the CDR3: TGTGCCAGCAGCCTAACGACAGGGCCGGGCTATGGCTACTTC. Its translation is CASSLTTGPGYGYF.

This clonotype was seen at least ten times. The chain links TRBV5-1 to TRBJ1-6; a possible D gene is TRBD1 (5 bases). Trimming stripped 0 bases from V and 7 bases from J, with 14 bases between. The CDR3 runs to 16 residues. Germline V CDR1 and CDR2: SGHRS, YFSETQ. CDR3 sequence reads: CASSLGSGSGNSPLHF. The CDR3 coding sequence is TGCGCCAGCAGCTTGGGTTCAGGGTCAGGGAATTCACCCCTCCACTTT.

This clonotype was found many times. The CDR3 bases are TGCGCCAGCAGAGACAGGGACCTCGACACCGGGGAGCTGTTTTTT. Its translation is CASRDRDLDTGELFF. This rearrangement joins TRBV10-2 to TRBJ2-2; 7 bases fit TRBD1. The CDR3 runs 15 residues. Germline CDR1 and CDR2: WSHSY and SAAADI. V lost 6 bases and J lost 3; bases outside the gene matches: 7.